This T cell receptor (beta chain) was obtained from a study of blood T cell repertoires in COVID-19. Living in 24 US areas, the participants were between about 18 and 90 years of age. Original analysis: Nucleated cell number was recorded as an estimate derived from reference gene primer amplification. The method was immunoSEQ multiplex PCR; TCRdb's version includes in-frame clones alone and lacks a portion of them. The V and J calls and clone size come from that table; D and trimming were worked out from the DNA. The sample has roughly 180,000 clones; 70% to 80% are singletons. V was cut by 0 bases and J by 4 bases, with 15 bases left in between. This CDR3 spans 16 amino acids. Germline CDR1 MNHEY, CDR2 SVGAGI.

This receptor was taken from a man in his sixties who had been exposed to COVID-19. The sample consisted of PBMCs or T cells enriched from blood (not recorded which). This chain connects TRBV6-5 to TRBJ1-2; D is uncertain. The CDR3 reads CASSYSISRAIYGYTF. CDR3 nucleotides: TGTGCCAGCAGTTACTCGATTAGCCGAGCCATCTATGGCTACACCTTC.